The present T cell receptor (beta chain) was sequenced within a study of beta chain features in type 1 diabetes (dated by TCRdb to between 2017 and 2018). The study in broad terms: Mean age, gender distribution, total cell number and subset yield were not different between patients and healthy donors. Across all samples, 107,917,701 sorted cells were examined, and cell number per subset correlated strongly with RNA yield. In the study, TCRB repertoires of sorted circulating CD4+ T cell subsets from recently diagnosed type 1 diabetes patients were compared with those of matched healthy donors. Naive and central memory subsets were obtained from all 30 or so donors, but regulatory and stem cell-like memory subsets were isolated from only 8 patients and roughly eight healthy donors.

V is shortened by 5 bases, J by 4 bases, and the region joining them spans 18 bases. The germline V gene (reference sequence) supplies CDR1 MNHEY and CDR2 SMNVEV. Including cysteine and phenylalanine, the CDR3 has 16 amino acids. Just CDR3 DNA is preserved here, 48 bases in frame from base 1. Notes on this clone: What antigen it recognizes has not been identified. Per-base qualities were not stored, and no clone one base away is much larger.

The entire isolated RNA was reverse transcribed using the High Capacity cDNA Reverse Transcription Kit, and thus expressed TCRB transcripts were sequenced. Naive, central memory and regulatory T cell samples underwent deep immunoSEQ sequencing, averaging approximately 3.3 million total reads per sample. Sorted cells were lysed in RLT buffer, and RNA was extracted using DNase-treated RNeasy Micro or Mini kits according to cell number. To prevent cross-contamination, every cell subset was processed on its own, while patient and healthy donor samples were processed together. Using the immunoSEQ multiplex PCR, TCRB sequences were amplified from cDNA into 87-bp fragments spanning the CDR3 region. Amplicons were sequenced on the Illumina HiSeq platform. On the authors' methods: Synthetic template baselines were used to correct PCR bias computationally, reads within Hamming distance 2 were collapsed, and singletons that could not be merged were discarded. Reads were aligned against IMGT so that V, D and J genes, CDR3 length and insertions or deletions at six rearrangement sites could be assigned. Clonotype counts were normalized to sorted cell number within each subset before computing true diversity and Gini coefficients with the tcR R package. The overlap coefficient, calculated on TCRB nucleotide sequences, was used to quantify repertoire sharing. Out-of-frame TCRB sequences from naive cells were analyzed to stand in for the pre-selection repertoire. This immuneACCESS table, as held by TCRdb, lists in-frame sequences with V and J called but not all clones. Of the missing ones, under half trace to an unresolved V gene in checked studies; the others have no known cause. V and J calls and clone size are those listed in that table; D and trimming were worked out from the DNA. The table for this sample lists 550,000 to 850,000 clones; under 15% of them were counted only once. Jointly, the top ten make up about 0.02% of the sample.

General conclusions and limits of the study: The naive, central memory and regulatory TCRB repertoires appeared to resemble one another more closely among patients than among healthy donors. Fewer insertions and more nucleotide deletions at VDJ recombination sites were observed in patients with type 1 diabetes, implying thymic rearrangement abnormalities. A moderate but significant shortening of TCRB CDR3 length was observed in type 1 diabetes patients in all four CD4+ subsets. Sequencing cDNA rather than genomic DNA could over-represent highly expressing activated cells, although activation and CD3 levels did not differ between groups. PCR may preferentially amplify shorter templates, but because patient and control samples were amplified and corrected together, any resulting skew would affect both groups equally. Because the HLA sub-analyses included only small numbers of individuals, any influence of HLA type on TCRB rearrangement was left unresolved.

A single peripheral blood draw of around 120 mL on average was collected from each donor into heparinised tubes. Using a panel that included CD45RO, CCR7, CD25, CD127, CD95 and CD27, naive, central memory, regulatory and stem cell-like memory CD4+ T cells were sorted on a BD FACSAria II. Purity was above 95% for every sorted population. PBMCs were isolated right away by Lymphoprep density gradient centrifugation and were stained directly, without culture. So that batch effects would be minimized, each experiment stained and sorted samples in pairs, pairing one healthy donor with one patient. Sequenced: naive CD4+ T cells from blood. The label giving this sample's cell subset or site can be read as: true naive CD4+ T cells. This sequence was found in a man younger than 30 with type 1 diabetes. The sequence joins TRBV27 to TRBJ1-5; the D gene is possibly TRBD1, with 6 bases matching. The nucleotide sequence reads TGTGCCAGCAGTCACTCGTCACAGGGAGGAAATCAGCCCCAGCATTTT. Its translation reads: CASSHSSQGGNQPQHF.